This TCR beta chain was recorded in a study of T cell responses to AZD1222 COVID-19 vaccine. TCRdb keeps only in-frame clones here, not all; method: immunoSEQ multiplex PCR. Of about 180,000 clones in the sample, 70% to 90% are singletons; the top ten hold 25% to 30%. Remarks on this clone: Antigen specificity is unknown.

Whole-study results and caveats: Nearly half of unique spike-specific TCRs reportedly avoided B.1.351 and B.1.1.7 mutated regions. Distributed over spike, vaccine-associated CD4 TCRs predominated at 160-218 and 743-854. White British ancestry dominated among donors, who included more females, and clonal diversity was possibly underestimated.

V was trimmed by 3 bases and J by 2 bases, leaving 13 bases between them. The CDR3 runs to 15 residues. The germline CDR1 and CDR2 sequences are SGDLS and YYNGEE. This TCR came from an adult who received the AZD1222 COVID-19 vaccine. The chain is built from TRBV9 and TRBJ2-3, with D perhaps matching TRBD2 (6 bases). Sequencing used peripheral blood, obtained 28 days after the second AZD1222 dose. The CDR3 DNA reads as TGTGCCAGCAGCGCCTCGGGACTCCACACAGATACGCAGTATTTT. It translates to CASSASGLHTDTQYF.